A single sample gave rise to the 29 T cell receptor beta chains below, sequenced in a study of blood T cell repertoires in COVID-19. Produced via immunoSEQ multiplex PCR; TCRdb's table is partial and in-frame only. The table has 150,000 to 180,000 clones, approximately 78% seen once. Sequenced input: peripheral blood. The receptors shown here come from a man older than 75 with acute or convalescent COVID-19.

There are a few counts of this clone. V usage is TRBV20-1 and J usage is TRBJ2-7, with 9 bases lining up with TRBD1. Per germline, CDR1 DFQATT and CDR2 SNEGSKA (reference sequence). This CDR3 region has 16 residues. The ends lost 3 bases at V and 2 bases at J; junction bases unmatched: 11. The CDR3: CSASGKQGAPPYEQYF. The DNA for the CDR3 is TGCAGTGCTAGTGGGAAACAGGGGGCTCCTCCCTACGAGCAGTACTTC.

This clone turned up a few times. This chain uses TRBV2 with TRBJ2-1; 7 nucleotides match TRBD2. V was clipped by 3 bases and J by 2 bases; unmatched bases: 4. CDR3 length equals 15 residues. The V gene's germline CDR1 is SNHLY and CDR2 FYNNEI. As DNA, the CDR3 is TGTGCCAGCAGTGATTCCGGGACTACCTACAATGAGCAGTTCTTC. Residues: CASSDSGTTYNEQFF.

V gene TRBV4-3 combines with J gene TRBJ2-3; 16 nucleotides agree with TRBD2. Germline V gives CDR1 LGHNA, CDR2 YSLEER. Unmatched junction bases numbered 5, after V lost 4 bases and J lost 1 base. This CDR3 spans 18 amino acids. CDR3 sequence reads: CASSPHGTSGGGTDTQYF. The CDR3 bases are TGCGCCAGCAGCCCGCACGGGACTAGCGGGGGGGGCACAGATACGCAGTATTTT.

This clone was seen only a few times. The rearrangement uses TRBV4-3 and TRBJ2-5; D remains unclear. CDR1 and CDR2 from the germline V gene are LGHNA and YSLEER. CDR3 length equals 12 residues. V lost 0 bases to trimming and J lost 3 bases, with 2 bases between them. The DNA of the CDR3 is TGCGCCAGCAGCCAAGATAAAGAGACCCAGTACTTC. It encodes CASSQDKETQYF.

The V and J genes are TRBV11-3 and TRBJ2-5; 13 bases map to TRBD2. The V gene end was trimmed by 1 base and the J gene end by 4 bases; junction bases not matched to a gene: 6. Germline assignment: CDR1 SGHNT and CDR2 YENEEA. This CDR3 contains 17 residues. As DNA, the CDR3 is TGTGCCAGCAGCTTAGGAGGGACTAGCGGGGTCGCAGAGACCCAGTACTTC. Translation gives CASSLGGTSGVAETQYF.

This clone has only a few counts. The chain couples TRBV28 to TRBJ1-5; 7 bases match TRBD1. This CDR3 spans 15 amino acids. V was pared by 8 bases and J by 7 bases, with 14 bases of the junction left unmatched. CDR1 and CDR2 (germline): MDHEN, SYDVKM. The CDR3 here is CASGTPGGPWQPQHF. The DNA of the CDR3 is TGTGCCAGCGGTACCCCAGGGGGGCCATGGCAGCCCCAGCATTTT.

This rearrangement joins TRBV3-1 (or the pseudogene TRBV3-2) to TRBJ2-7, with TRBD1 matching over 9 bases. J lost 6 bases, V lost 4 bases, and 7 bases had no gene match. Per the germline V gene, CDR1 is LGHDT and CDR2 is YNNKEL (reference sequence). The CDR3 is 14 residues long. CDR3 amino acids: CASSRPGQGSEQYF. The CDR3 region has the DNA TGTGCCAGCAGCCGTCCGGGACAGGGATCCGAGCAGTACTTC.

The chain joins TRBV28 to TRBJ2-7, with a possible D match to TRBD1 (6 bases). The CDR3 totals 13 residues. With 5 bases removed from V and 5 bases from J, the gap between germline ends came to 13 bases. CDR1 MDHEN and CDR2 SYDVKM come from the germline V gene. The CDR3 reads CASSKPSGDEQYV. The CDR3 nucleotides are TGTGCCAGCAGTAAACCGTCAGGGGACGAGCAGTACGTC.

The chain recombines TRBV6-1 with TRBJ1-6; perhaps TRBD1 as D (5 bases). V lost 3 bases and J lost 6, with 12 bases in between. The CDR3 has 15 residues. Germline lookup yields CDR1 MNHNS and CDR2 SASEGT. This CDR3 is CASSDIKGFNSPLHF. Written as DNA, the CDR3 is TGTGCCAGCAGTGATATTAAGGGGTTTAATTCACCCCTCCACTTT.

The chain links TRBV19 to TRBJ2-1, with 9 bases that match TRBD1. CDR3 length: 15 amino acids. After removal of 7 bases from V and 4 bases from J, the junction contained 8 bases not matched to a gene. Germline V gene lookup returns CDR1 LNHDA and CDR2 SQIVND (reference sequence). CDR3 DNA sequence: TGTGCCAGTAAAGTGCGGACAGGGGTATACAATGAGCAGTTCTTC. The encoded protein is CASKVRTGVYNEQFF.

This clone was detected only once. This sequence joins TRBV5-1 and TRBJ2-1; D is uncertain. The V gene's germline CDR1 is SGHRS and CDR2 YFSETQ. This CDR3 spans 15 amino acids. V gave up 6 bases and J gave up 8 bases, with 21 bases separating them. CDR3 sequence reads: CASTPSPHRGDEQFF. CDR3 sequence (DNA): TGCGCCAGCACCCCCTCGCCGCACCGAGGCGATGAGCAGTTCTTC.

This clone has just one count. The rearrangement joins TRBV7-9 to TRBJ2-5, with 11 bases lining up with TRBD1. From germline, CDR1 is SEHNR and CDR2 FQNEAQ (reference sequence). The CDR3 contains 16 residues. J was trimmed by 5 bases and V by 6 bases; bases with no gene match: 11. DNA for the CDR3: TGTGCCAGCAGAAGCGGACAGGGGGCCCCCGGGGAGACCCAGTACTTC. It translates to CASRSGQGAPGETQYF.

The chain carries TRBV5-1 and TRBJ2-2, with 7 bases matching TRBD1. The junction had 8 bases not matched to a gene; V was cut back by 5 bases and J by 1 base. The CDR3 covers 16 residues. Germline V gene sequence: CDR1 SGHRS, CDR2 YFSETQ. CDR3 in amino acids: CASSEQGRLNTGELFF. In nucleotides, the CDR3 is TGCGCCAGCAGTGAACAGGGGCGACTGAACACCGGGGAGCTGTTTTTT.

This chain links TRBV12-3 or TRBV12-4 with TRBJ2-7, with D possibly being TRBD2 (6 bases). V was cut by 6 bases and J by 5 bases, with 14 bases left in between. This CDR3 region has 13 residues. The CDR3 nucleotides are TGTGCCAGCAGCCGGGACTTCTTCCACGAGCAGTACTTC. The encoded protein is CASSRDFFHEQYF.

The chain couples TRBV24-1 to TRBJ2-3, with D perhaps TRBD1 (5 bases). Germline-derived CDR1 and CDR2 are KGHDR and SFDVKD. This CDR3 has 13 amino acids. Trimming removed 9 bases from V and 2 bases from J, with 11 bases in between. The CDR3 bases are TGTGCCACCTCAGCAGGGCTCACAGATACGCAGTATTTT. Translating it yields CATSAGLTDTQYF.

The chain is built from TRBV14 and TRBJ1-6; 7 bases are a match to TRBD1. CDR1 SGHDN and CDR2 FVKESK come from the germline V gene. Trimming at V came to 0 bases and at J to 7 bases, leaving 6 bases not matched to a gene. This CDR3 has 16 residues. CDR3 loop: CASSQEVRQGNSPLHF. The CDR3 DNA is TGTGCCAGCAGCCAAGAGGTCCGACAGGGCAATTCACCCCTCCACTTT.

This clone showed up just a few times. The rearrangement uses TRBV7-8 and TRBJ1-4, with D tentatively TRBD1 (5 bases). Germline assignment: CDR1 SGHVS and CDR2 FQNEAQ. CDR3 length equals 13 residues. V lost 1 base, J lost 7 bases, and 7 bases lay in between. Written as DNA, the CDR3 is TGTGCCAGCAGCTTAGAAAGGGGTGAAAAACTGTTTTTT. Translating gives CASSLERGEKLFF.

The J gene is TRBJ2-2, the V gene TRBV5-6, with a possible D match to TRBD1 (5 bases). The germline V gene has CDR1 SGHDT and CDR2 YYEEEE. The CDR3 length is 15 residues. V lost 0 bases to trimming and J lost 3 bases, with 9 bases between them. DNA for the CDR3: TGTGCCAGCAGCTTGGGAGACAGAGACACCGGGGAGCTGTTTTTT. This gives the protein CASSLGDRDTGELFF.

J is TRBJ1-4 and V is TRBV30; the match to TRBD1 covers 7 bases. The CDR3 is 14 amino acids. With 4 bases clipped from V and 7 bases from J, the junction kept 9 bases outside the gene matches. Germline CDR1 is GTSNPN and CDR2 is SVGIG (reference sequence). CDR3 region: CAWNKGTEVEKLFF. CDR3 sequence (DNA): TGTGCCTGGAATAAAGGGACAGAAGTTGAAAAACTGTTTTTT.

This chain uses TRBV6-2 or TRBV6-3 with TRBJ2-1; possibly TRBD1 for D (6 bases). V was clipped by 2 bases and J by 3 bases, with 11 bases between them. Germline CDR1 is MNHEY and CDR2 is SVGEGT. There are 15 residues in the CDR3. The CDR3 nucleotides are TGTGCCAGCAGTTACGGGCAGGGGATCTACAATGAGCAGTTCTTC. This sequence encodes CASSYGQGIYNEQFF.

The chain uses TRBV5-8 and TRBJ1-2; maybe TRBD1 (6 bases). The CDR3 is 13 residues long. Trimming took off 4 bases at V and 8 bases at J, with 15 bases between the two ends. The V gene's germline CDR1 is SGHTS and CDR2 YDEGEE. In nucleotides, the CDR3 is TGTGCCAGCAGCGACCTAACAGGGCGCGGCTACACCTTC. It codes for CASSDLTGRGYTF. Drawing the rest from reference TRBV5-8 and TRBJ1-2, the complete variable domain is EAGVTQSPTHLIKTRGQQATLRCSPISGHTSVYWYQQALGLGLQFLLWYDEGEERNRGNFPPRFSGRQFPNYSSELNVNALELEDSALYLCASSDLTGRGYTFGSGTRLTVV.

The rearrangement uses TRBV19 and TRBJ2-3; D not resolved. The ends were cut back, 10 bases at V and 1 base at J, with 12 bases in the middle. There are 13 residues in the CDR3. Germline V CDR1 and CDR2: LNHDA, SQIVND (reference sequence). CDR3 bases: TGTGCCACCGGTAGGCAGGGCACAGATACGCAGTATTTT. Amino acid sequence: CATGRQGTDTQYF.

V is TRBV7-2 and J is TRBJ2-2, with D tentatively TRBD1 (6 bases). CDR1 is SGHTA, CDR2 FQGNSA, per germline. The length of the CDR3 is 16 residues. V lost 5 bases, J lost 7 bases, and 20 bases lay in between. CDR3 protein: CASSLDPLLGGGELFF. The CDR3 DNA is TGTGCCAGCAGCCTTGACCCCCTCTTAGGGGGCGGGGAGCTGTTTTTT. The variable domain in full, completed from reference TRBV7-2 and TRBJ2-2, reads GAGVSQSPSNKVTEKGKDVELRCDPISGHTALYWYRQSLGQGLEFLIYFQGNSAPDKSGLPSDRFSAERTGGSVSTLTIQRTQQEDSAVYLCASSLDPLLGGGELFFGEGSRLTVL.

This sequence joins TRBV27 and TRBJ2-7; a weak D match, TRBD1 (6 bases). CDR3 size: 16 residues. Germline V CDR1 and CDR2: MNHEY, SMNVEV (reference sequence). V was shortened by 8 bases and J by 2 bases, with 22 bases between the two germline ends. CDR3 in amino acids: CASFPGTGPKTYEQYF. The CDR3 DNA reads TGTGCCAGCTTCCCGGGTACAGGGCCGAAAACCTACGAGCAGTACTTC.

The CDR3 DNA is TGTGCCAGCAGCCAAGATTACAGTCATGGCTACACCTTC. Protein sequence: CASSQDYSHGYTF. The rearrangement joins TRBV14 to TRBJ1-2; D uncertain. V lost 0 bases, J lost 6 bases, and 8 bases lay in between. This CDR3 is 13 amino acids long. Germline CDR1 SGHDN, CDR2 FVKESK.

The J gene is TRBJ2-2, the V gene TRBV5-5, with D tentatively TRBD1 (6 bases). The CDR3 contains 15 residues. The V end lost 4 bases, the J end lost 6 bases, and 16 bases lay between the germline ends. Germline CDR1 is SGHKS and CDR2 is YYEKEE (reference sequence). CDR3 residues: CASSPFGGQSGELFF. The CDR3 bases are TGTGCCAGCAGCCCGTTTGGGGGCCAGTCCGGGGAGCTGTTTTTT. The whole variable domain, filled in from reference TRBV5-5 and TRBJ2-2, reads DAGVTQSPTHLIKTRGQQVTLRCSPISGHKSVSWYQQVLGQGPQFIFQYYEKEERGRGNFPDRFSARQFPNYSSELNVNALLLGDSALYLCASSPFGGQSGELFFGEGSRLTVL.

The rearrangement links TRBV24-1 to TRBJ2-3, with D possibly being TRBD1 (6 bases). The CDR3 loop spans 13 amino acids. Germline values: CDR1 KGHDR, CDR2 SFDVKD. V lost 10 bases to trimming and J lost 0 bases, with 10 bases between them. The CDR3 is CATTGPSTDTQYF. CDR3 in DNA: TGTGCCACTACAGGGCCTAGCACAGATACGCAGTATTTT.

The chain links TRBV9 to TRBJ2-2; TRBD1 agrees at 7 bases. The junction had 9 bases not matched to a gene; V was cut back by 0 bases and J by 4 bases. The CDR3 runs 17 residues. Germline V gives CDR1 SGDLS, CDR2 YYNGEE. Here the CDR3 DNA reads TGTGCCAGCAGCGTAGCTGACAGGGCACTAGTCACCGGGGAGCTGTTTTTT. Amino acid sequence: CASSVADRALVTGELFF.

This chain connects TRBV29-1 to TRBJ2-3, with unresolved D. Germline V gives CDR1 SQVTM, CDR2 ANQGSEA. Between the trimmed V and J ends, which lost 4 bases and 0 bases, there was a span of 5 bases. The CDR3 spans 12 residues. The CDR3 nucleotides read TGCAGCGTTGTCCCGAGCACAGATACGCAGTATTTT. Its translation is CSVVPSTDTQYF.